A selection of T cell receptor beta chains follows, all from one sample in a study of blood T cell repertoires in COVID-19. The protocol was immunoSEQ multiplex PCR, while the TCRdb copy is restricted to in-frame clones and leaves out a portion. The data contain about 180,000 clones, about 75% of them singletons. The source material was peripheral blood. These receptors were collected from a woman aged 70-85 years with acute or convalescent COVID-19. Both conserved end residues are part of each CDR3. A D gene is named only where the DNA matches it firmly. Not every row has a clone size; where given, it reads once, few, many or a size class.

CDR3aa: CASSEGQGGRETQYF; CDR3nt: TGCGCCAGCAGTGAGGGACAGGGCGGGCGAGAGACCCAGTACTTC; abundance: few; d_gene: TRBD1; j_gene: TRBJ2-5; v_gene: TRBV10-1
CDR3aa: CASSPAGLAGNNEQFF; CDR3nt: TGTGCCAGCTCACCCGCGGGACTAGCGGGAAACAATGAGCAGTTCTTC; abundance: .; d_gene: TRBD2; j_gene: TRBJ2-1; v_gene: TRBV18
CDR3aa: CASSLGRVVRSEAFF; CDR3nt: TGCGCCAGCAGCTTGGGCCGGGTGGTCCGCAGTGAAGCTTTCTTT; abundance: few; d_gene: .; j_gene: TRBJ1-1; v_gene: TRBV5-1
CDR3aa: CASSYSTGGGEQFF; CDR3nt: TGTGCCAGCAGTTACTCGACCGGGGGTGGTGAGCAGTTCTTC; abundance: .; d_gene: .; j_gene: TRBJ2-1; v_gene: TRBV6-5
CDR3aa: CASSEYYEQYF; CDR3nt: TGTGCCAGCAGTGAATACTACGAGCAGTACTTC; abundance: .; d_gene: .; j_gene: TRBJ2-7; v_gene: TRBV6-1
CDR3aa: CASSQGGLAGINEQFF; CDR3nt: TGTGCCAGCAGCCAAGGGGGACTAGCGGGAATTAATGAGCAGTTCTTC; abundance: .; d_gene: TRBD2; j_gene: TRBJ2-1; v_gene: TRBV3-1/TRBV3-2
CDR3aa: CASSQAGVNSPLHF; CDR3nt: TGTGCCAGTAGCCAGGCAGGGGTAAATTCACCCCTCCACTTT; abundance: once; d_gene: .; j_gene: TRBJ1-6; v_gene: TRBV19
CDR3aa: CASTPVGGRTEAFF; CDR3nt: TGTGCCAGCACCCCAGTGGGGGGGCGCACTGAAGCTTTCTTT; abundance: .; d_gene: .; j_gene: TRBJ1-1; v_gene: TRBV6-5
CDR3aa: CASSYQGGPLHF; CDR3nt: TGTGCCAGCAGTTACCAGGGTGGACCCCTCCACTTT; abundance: .; d_gene: .; j_gene: TRBJ1-6; v_gene: TRBV27
CDR3aa: CASRLLAGGSFEQFF; CDR3nt: TGTGCCAGCAGATTACTAGCGGGAGGCTCATTTGAGCAGTTCTTC; abundance: .; d_gene: TRBD2; j_gene: TRBJ2-1; v_gene: TRBV2
CDR3aa: CASSLGTPGELFF; CDR3nt: TGTGCCAGCAGCTTGGGGACTCCCGGGGAGCTGTTTTTT; abundance: .; d_gene: .; j_gene: TRBJ2-2; v_gene: TRBV7-2
CDR3aa: CASSFGYGTEAFF; CDR3nt: TGTGCCAGCAGTTTTGGGTACGGGACTGAAGCTTTCTTT; abundance: .; d_gene: .; j_gene: TRBJ1-1; v_gene: TRBV27
CDR3aa: CASQGLSTEAFF; CDR3nt: TGTGCCAGCCAGGGGCTCTCCACTGAAGCTTTCTTT; abundance: .; d_gene: .; j_gene: TRBJ1-1; v_gene: TRBV5-6
CDR3aa: CASSIRGILNEQFF; CDR3nt: TGTGCCAGCAGTATACGGGGGATCTTAAATGAGCAGTTCTTC; abundance: .; d_gene: .; j_gene: TRBJ2-1; v_gene: TRBV5-6
CDR3aa: CASSLGGQDEKLFF; CDR3nt: TGCGCCAGCAGCTTGGGGGGACAGGACGAAAAACTGTTTTTT; abundance: .; d_gene: TRBD1; j_gene: TRBJ1-4; v_gene: TRBV5-1
CDR3aa: CASSSPDRYTDTQYF; CDR3nt: TGTGCCAGTAGTTCCCCGGACAGATACACAGATACGCAGTATTTT; abundance: .; d_gene: .; j_gene: TRBJ2-3; v_gene: TRBV19
CDR3aa: CASSSQEVRGYEQYF; CDR3nt: TGTGCCAGCAGTTCGCAAGAGGTCAGGGGCTACGAGCAGTACTTC; abundance: hyperexpanded; d_gene: .; j_gene: TRBJ2-7; v_gene: TRBV27
CDR3aa: CASSIAGTGLNSPLHF; CDR3nt: TGTGCCAGTAGTATCGCAGGGACAGGGCTAAACTCACCCCTCCACTTT; abundance: .; d_gene: TRBD1; j_gene: TRBJ1-6; v_gene: TRBV19
CDR3aa: CASSFIGRGEQFF; CDR3nt: TGTGCCAGCAGTTTCATCGGGCGGGGGGAGCAGTTCTTC; abundance: .; d_gene: TRBD2; j_gene: TRBJ2-1; v_gene: TRBV12-3/TRBV12-4
CDR3aa: CASSLAGGGANEQFF; CDR3nt: TGTGCCAGCAGCTTAGCGGGAGGCGGCGCGAATGAGCAGTTCTTC; abundance: .; d_gene: .; j_gene: TRBJ2-1; v_gene: TRBV7-9
CDR3aa: CASSHSPNRAYEQYF; CDR3nt: TGTGCCAGCAGCCATAGCCCCAACAGGGCCTACGAGCAGTACTTC; abundance: .; d_gene: .; j_gene: TRBJ2-7; v_gene: TRBV7-6
CDR3aa: CASSTGTANTEAFF; CDR3nt: TGTGCCAGCAGCACAGGGACAGCTAACACTGAAGCTTTCTTT; abundance: .; d_gene: TRBD1; j_gene: TRBJ1-1; v_gene: TRBV7-3
CDR3aa: CASSPIRDSQETQYF; CDR3nt: TGTGCCAGCTCACCCATACGGGACAGTCAAGAGACCCAGTACTTC; abundance: .; d_gene: TRBD1; j_gene: TRBJ2-5; v_gene: TRBV18
CDR3aa: CSASHLGQPNQPQHF; CDR3nt: TGCAGTGCTAGTCATCTAGGACAGCCCAATCAGCCCCAGCATTTT; abundance: .; d_gene: .; j_gene: TRBJ1-5; v_gene: TRBV20-1